The 3 T cell receptor beta chains presented below share a single source sample, sequenced in a study of cytomegalovirus exposure and HLA in healthy donors. The study ran its PCR with 60 Vbeta and 13 Jbeta primers. Assay used: immunoSEQ multiplex PCR; TCRdb lists only in-frame clones, some missing. The sample shows 100,000 to 150,000 clones, around 79% of them seen only once. Sequenced: PBMCs. All receptors come from a woman in her thirties or forties in good health and CMV-seronegative.

V is TRBV30 and J is TRBJ2-7; D is unresolved. CDR1 and CDR2 (germline): GTSNPN, SVGIG (reference sequence). The CDR3 totals 11 residues. With 3 bases removed from V and 6 bases from J, the gap between germline ends came to 9 bases. CDR3 region: CAWSALSEQYF. Here the CDR3 DNA reads TGTGCCTGGAGCGCTTTGAGCGAGCAGTACTTC.

V usage is TRBV7-8 and J usage is TRBJ1-2; D unclear. CDR1 is SGHVS and CDR2 is FQNEAQ in the germline V gene. The CDR3 consists of 15 residues. Trimming removed 1 base at V and 0 bases at J, with 9 bases between. In DNA, the CDR3 is TGTGCCAGCAGCTTAGAGCTGGGAGCTAACTATGGCTACACCTTC. It codes for CASSLELGANYGYTF. Looking up the rest from reference TRBV7-8 and TRBJ1-2 gives the full variable domain: GAGVSQSPRYKVAKRGQDVALRCDPISGHVSLFWYQQALGQGPEFLTYFQNEAQLDKSGLPSDRFFAERPEGSVSTLKIQRTQQEDSAVYLCASSLELGANYGYTFGSGTRLTVV.

About this clone itself: The sample contains more than one DNA sequence encoding this CDR3. V gene TRBV7-2 combines with J gene TRBJ1-2, with D unresolved. Germline CDR1 is SGHTA and CDR2 is FQGNSA. CDR3 length: 15 residues. Trimming pared 2 bases from V and 0 bases from J, leaving 10 bases between. CDR3 in amino acids: CASSLKSGTNYGYTF. The CDR3 nucleotides read TGTGCCAGCAGCTTAAAGTCAGGAACTAACTATGGCTACACCTTC.